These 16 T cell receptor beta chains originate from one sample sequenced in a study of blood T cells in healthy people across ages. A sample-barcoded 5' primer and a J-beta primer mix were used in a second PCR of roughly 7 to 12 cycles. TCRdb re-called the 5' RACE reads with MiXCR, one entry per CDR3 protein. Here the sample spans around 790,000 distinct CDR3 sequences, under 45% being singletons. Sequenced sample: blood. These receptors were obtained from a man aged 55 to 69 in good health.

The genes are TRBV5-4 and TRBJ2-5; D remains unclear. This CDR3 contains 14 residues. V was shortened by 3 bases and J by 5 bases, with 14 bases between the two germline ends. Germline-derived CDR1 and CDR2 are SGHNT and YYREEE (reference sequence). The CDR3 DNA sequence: TGTGCCAGCAGCTCGGCCCTGATCGTGGAGACCCAGTACTTC. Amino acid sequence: CASSSALIVETQYF.

CDR3 sequence reads: CASSSGWGVSVQFF. CDR3 DNA: TGTGCCAGCAGCTCGGGGTGGGGGGTGTCGGTTCAGTTCTTC. V is TRBV11-2 and J is TRBJ2-1; D is perhaps TRBD2 (6 bases). The V and J ends lost 4 bases and 13 bases respectively, with 20 bases between them. The CDR3 runs to 14 residues. The V gene's germline CDR1 is SGHAT and CDR2 FQNNGV.

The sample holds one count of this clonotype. The CDR3 bases are TGTGCCAGCACCTATAGACTCCGTGGAGAGACCCAGTACTTC. It yields the protein CASTYRLRGETQYF. The V and J genes are TRBV6-2 or TRBV6-3 and TRBJ2-5; D gene ambiguous. The CDR3 covers 14 residues. CDR1 and CDR2 (germline): MNHEY, SVGEGT. Deletions cut 7 bases from V and 4 bases from J, with 16 bases between.

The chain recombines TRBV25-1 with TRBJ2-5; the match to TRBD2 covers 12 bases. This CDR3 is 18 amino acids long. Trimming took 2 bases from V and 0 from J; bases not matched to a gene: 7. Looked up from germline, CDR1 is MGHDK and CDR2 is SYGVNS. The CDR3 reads CASSEGRTSGINQETQYF. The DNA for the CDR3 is TGTGCCAGCAGTGAAGGACGGACTAGCGGGATAAACCAAGAGACCCAGTACTTC.

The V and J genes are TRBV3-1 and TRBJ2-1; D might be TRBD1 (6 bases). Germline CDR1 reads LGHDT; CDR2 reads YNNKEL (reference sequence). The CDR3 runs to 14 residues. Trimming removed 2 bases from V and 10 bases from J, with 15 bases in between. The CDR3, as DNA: TGTGCCAGCAGCCAACTCCCCCAGGACAGCGAGCAGTTCTTC. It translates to CASSQLPQDSEQFF.

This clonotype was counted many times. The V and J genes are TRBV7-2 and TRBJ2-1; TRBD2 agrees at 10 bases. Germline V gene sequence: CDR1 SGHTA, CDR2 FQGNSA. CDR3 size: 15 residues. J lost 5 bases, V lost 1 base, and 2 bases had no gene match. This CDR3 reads CASSLEGLANNEQFF. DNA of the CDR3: TGTGCCAGCAGCTTAGAGGGACTAGCGAACAATGAGCAGTTCTTC.

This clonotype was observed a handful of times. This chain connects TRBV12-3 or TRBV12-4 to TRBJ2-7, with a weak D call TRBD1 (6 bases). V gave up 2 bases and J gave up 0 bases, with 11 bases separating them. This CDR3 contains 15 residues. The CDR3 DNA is TGTGCCAGCAGTTTAAAGGGGACATCCTCCTACGAGCAGTACTTC. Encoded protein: CASSLKGTSSYEQYF.

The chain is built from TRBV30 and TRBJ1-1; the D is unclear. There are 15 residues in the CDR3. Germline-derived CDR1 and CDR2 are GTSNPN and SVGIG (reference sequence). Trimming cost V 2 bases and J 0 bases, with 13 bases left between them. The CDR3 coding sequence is TGTGCCTGGAGTCCGTTGACAAGTTTGAACACTGAAGCTTTCTTT. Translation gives CAWSPLTSLNTEAFF.

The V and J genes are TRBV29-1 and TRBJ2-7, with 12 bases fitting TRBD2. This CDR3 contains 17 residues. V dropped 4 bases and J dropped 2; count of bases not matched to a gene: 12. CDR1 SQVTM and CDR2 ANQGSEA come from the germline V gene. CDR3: CSVATPSLAGGAYEQYF. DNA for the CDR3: TGCAGCGTTGCGACCCCCTCGCTAGCGGGGGGGGCCTACGAGCAGTACTTC.

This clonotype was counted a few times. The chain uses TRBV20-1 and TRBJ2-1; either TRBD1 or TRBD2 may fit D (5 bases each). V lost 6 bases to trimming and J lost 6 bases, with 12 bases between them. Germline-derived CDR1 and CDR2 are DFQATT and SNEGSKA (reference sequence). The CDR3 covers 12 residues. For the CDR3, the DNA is TGCAGTGCGGGGACGGGGCCCAATGAGCAGTTCTTC. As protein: CSAGTGPNEQFF.

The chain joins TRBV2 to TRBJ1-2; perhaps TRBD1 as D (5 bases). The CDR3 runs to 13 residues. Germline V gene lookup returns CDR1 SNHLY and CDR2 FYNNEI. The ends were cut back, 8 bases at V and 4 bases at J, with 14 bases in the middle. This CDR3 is CASGNRLLYGYTF. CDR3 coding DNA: TGTGCCAGCGGGAACAGGTTACTCTATGGCTACACCTTC.

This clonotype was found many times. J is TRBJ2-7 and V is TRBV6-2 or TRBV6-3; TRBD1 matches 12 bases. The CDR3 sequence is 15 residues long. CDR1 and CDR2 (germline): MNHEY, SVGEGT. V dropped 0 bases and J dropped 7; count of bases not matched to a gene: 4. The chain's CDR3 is CASSYSGQGAQEQYF. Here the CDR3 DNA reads TGTGCCAGCAGTTACTCGGGACAGGGGGCGCAGGAGCAGTACTTC.

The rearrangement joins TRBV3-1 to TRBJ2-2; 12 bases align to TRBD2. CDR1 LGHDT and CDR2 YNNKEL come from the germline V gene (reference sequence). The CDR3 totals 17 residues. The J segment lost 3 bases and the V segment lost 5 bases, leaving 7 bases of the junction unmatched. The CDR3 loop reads CASSLPSGGADTGELFF. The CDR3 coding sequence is TGTGCCAGCAGCTTACCTAGCGGGGGGGCTGACACCGGGGAGCTGTTTTTT.

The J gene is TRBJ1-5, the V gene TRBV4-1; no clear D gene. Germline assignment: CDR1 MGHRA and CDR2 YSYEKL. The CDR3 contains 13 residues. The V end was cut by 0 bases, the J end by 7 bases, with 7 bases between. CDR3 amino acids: CASSQEGRQPQHF. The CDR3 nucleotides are TGCGCCAGCAGCCAAGAGGGCAGGCAGCCCCAGCATTTT.

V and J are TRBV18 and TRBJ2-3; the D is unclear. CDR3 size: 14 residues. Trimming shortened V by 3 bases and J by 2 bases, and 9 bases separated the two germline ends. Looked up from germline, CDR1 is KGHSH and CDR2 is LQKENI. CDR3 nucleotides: TGTGCCAGCTCACCGCAGCCCGCCACAGATACGCAGTATTTT. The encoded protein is CASSPQPATDTQYF.

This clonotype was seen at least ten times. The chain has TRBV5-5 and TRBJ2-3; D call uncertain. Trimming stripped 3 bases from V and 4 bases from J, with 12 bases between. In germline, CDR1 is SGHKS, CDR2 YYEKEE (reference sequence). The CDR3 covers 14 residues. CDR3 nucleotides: TGTGCCAGCAGCTCCCGGACCGGTGCAGATACGCAGTATTTT. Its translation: CASSSRTGADTQYF. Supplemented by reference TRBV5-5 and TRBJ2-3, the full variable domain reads DAGVTQSPTHLIKTRGQQVTLRCSPISGHKSVSWYQQVLGQGPQFIFQYYEKEERGRGNFPDRFSARQFPNYSSELNVNALLLGDSALYLCASSSRTGADTQYFGPGTRLTVL.